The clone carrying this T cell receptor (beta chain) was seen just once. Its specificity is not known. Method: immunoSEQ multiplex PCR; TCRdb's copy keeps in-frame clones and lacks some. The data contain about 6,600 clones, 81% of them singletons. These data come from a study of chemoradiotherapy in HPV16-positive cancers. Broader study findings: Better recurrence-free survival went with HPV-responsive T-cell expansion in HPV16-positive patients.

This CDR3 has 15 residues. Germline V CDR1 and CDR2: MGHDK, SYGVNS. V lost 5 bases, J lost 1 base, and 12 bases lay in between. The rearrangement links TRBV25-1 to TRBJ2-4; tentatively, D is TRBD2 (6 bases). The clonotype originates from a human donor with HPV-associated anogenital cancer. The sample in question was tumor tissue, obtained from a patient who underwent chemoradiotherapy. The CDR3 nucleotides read TGTGCCAGCAGTCCTATGGGGGGTGCCAAAAACATTCAGTACTTC. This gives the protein CASSPMGGAKNIQYF.